This T cell receptor (beta chain) was observed in a study of regulatory T cells in long-lasting Graves disease. Regarding time point: newly diagnosed GD, antithyroid drugs for less than 3 months. Following extraction of RNA from PBMCs, that RNA was used to make the TCR library. In each case, Graves' disease was diagnosed per American Thyroid Association guidelines. For TCR beta, libraries came from iRepertoire HTBI primers and Arm-PCR of CDR3 regions. TCRdb re-called the multiplex PCR reads with MiXCR, one entry per CDR3 protein. The table has approximately 300,000 distinct CDR3 sequences, roughly 18% seen once. Study-level findings and limits: Clonotypes that were public and shared totalled a few thousand in persistent patients versus 850 to 1,000 in new patients.

Turning to this clonotype: Its antigen is not identified.

V lost 8 bases, J lost 3 bases, and 16 bases stayed unmatched. Germline CDR1 DFQATT, CDR2 SNEGSKA (reference sequence). The CDR3 totals 15 residues. J is TRBJ2-7 and V is TRBV20-1; 7 bases agree with TRBD1. Source: peripheral blood mononuclear cells (PBMCs), taken at new diagnosis, from a patient treated with antithyroid drugs. The clonotype originates from a female donor with Graves disease. CDR3 residues: CSTFPGTAFGYEQYF. The CDR3 DNA is TGCAGTACTTTCCCCGGGACAGCCTTTGGCTACGAGCAGTACTTC.